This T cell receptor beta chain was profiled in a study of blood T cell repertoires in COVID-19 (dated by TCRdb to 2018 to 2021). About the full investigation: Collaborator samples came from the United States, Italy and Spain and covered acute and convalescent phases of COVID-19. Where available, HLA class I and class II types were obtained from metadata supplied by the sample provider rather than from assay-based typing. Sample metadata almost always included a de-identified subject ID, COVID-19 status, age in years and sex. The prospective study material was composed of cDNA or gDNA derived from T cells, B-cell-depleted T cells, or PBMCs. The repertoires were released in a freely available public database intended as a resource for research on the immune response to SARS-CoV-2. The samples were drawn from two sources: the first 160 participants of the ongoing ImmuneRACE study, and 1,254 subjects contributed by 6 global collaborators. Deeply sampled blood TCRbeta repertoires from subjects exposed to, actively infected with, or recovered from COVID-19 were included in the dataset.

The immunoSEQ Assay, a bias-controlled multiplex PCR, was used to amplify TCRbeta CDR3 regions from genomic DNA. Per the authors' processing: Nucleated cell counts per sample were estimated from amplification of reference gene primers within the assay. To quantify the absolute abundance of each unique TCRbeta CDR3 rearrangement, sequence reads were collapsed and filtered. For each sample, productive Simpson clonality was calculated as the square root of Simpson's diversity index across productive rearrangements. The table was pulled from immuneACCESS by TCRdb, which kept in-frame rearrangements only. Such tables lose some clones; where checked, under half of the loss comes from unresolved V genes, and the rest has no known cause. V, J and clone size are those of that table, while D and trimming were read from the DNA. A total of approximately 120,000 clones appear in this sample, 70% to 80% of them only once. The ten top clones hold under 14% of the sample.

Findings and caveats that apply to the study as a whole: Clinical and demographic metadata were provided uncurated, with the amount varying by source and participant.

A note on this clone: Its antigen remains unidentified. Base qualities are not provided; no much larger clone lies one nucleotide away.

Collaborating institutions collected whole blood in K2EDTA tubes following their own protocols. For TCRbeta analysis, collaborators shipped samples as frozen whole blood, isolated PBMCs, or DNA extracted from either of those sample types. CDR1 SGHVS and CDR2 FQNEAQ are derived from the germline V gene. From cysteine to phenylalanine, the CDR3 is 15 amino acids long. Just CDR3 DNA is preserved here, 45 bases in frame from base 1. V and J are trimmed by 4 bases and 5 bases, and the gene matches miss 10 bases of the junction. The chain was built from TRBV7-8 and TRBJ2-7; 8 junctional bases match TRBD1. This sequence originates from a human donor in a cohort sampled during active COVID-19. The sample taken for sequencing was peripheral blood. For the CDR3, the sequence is CASSSTGGFSNEQYF. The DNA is TGTGCCAGCAGCTCCACAGGGGGTTTTTCAAACGAGCAGTACTTC.